These T cell receptor beta chains were read from a single sample in a study of human T cells and chemical hapten exposure. TCRdb ran MiXCR on the RACE reads and lists one entry per CDR3 protein. The table has some 71,000 distinct CDR3 sequences, about 9.3% seen once. This specimen consisted of whole blood, obtained in connection with sensitization to the hapten diphenylcyclopropenone (DPC). The source of these receptors is a woman aged 45-65 years with alopecia areata. Some clones in this sample may be carry-over from other donors' samples. Both conserved end residues are part of each CDR3. D genes are given only for firm matches. Where a row states a size, it is once, few, many or the class of an expanded clone; other rows omit it.

D gene: TRBD2
J gene: TRBJ2-3
CDR3 length: 16
V gene: TRBV9
clone size: NA
CDR3 protein: CASSVGLAGGTDTQYF
CDR3 DNA: TGTGCCAGCAGCGTAGGACTAGCGGGAGGCACAGATACGCAGTATTTT

D gene: NA
J gene: TRBJ1-1
CDR3 length: 13
V gene: TRBV5-5
clone size: few
CDR3 protein: CASSLSVNTEAFF
CDR3 DNA: TGTGCCAGCAGCTTGAGCGTGAACACTGAAGCTTTCTTT

D gene: NA
J gene: TRBJ2-3
CDR3 length: 13
V gene: TRBV29-1
clone size: NA
CDR3 protein: CSVDGGITDTQYF
CDR3 DNA: TGCAGCGTTGATGGCGGGATCACAGATACGCAGTATTTT

D gene: NA
J gene: TRBJ2-2
CDR3 length: 13
V gene: TRBV19
clone size: NA
CDR3 protein: CASRLGHTGELFF
CDR3 DNA: TGTGCCAGTAGATTGGGGCACACCGGGGAGCTGTTTTTT

D gene: TRBD2
J gene: TRBJ2-7
CDR3 length: 16
V gene: TRBV5-4
clone size: NA
CDR3 protein: CASSLGTSGRKNEQYF
CDR3 DNA: TGTGCCAGCAGCTTGGGGACTAGCGGGAGGAAAAACGAGCAGTACTTC

D gene: NA
J gene: TRBJ2-2
CDR3 length: 14
V gene: TRBV6-1
clone size: many
CDR3 protein: CASSEVGDTGELFF
CDR3 DNA: TGTGCCAGCAGTGAAGTCGGGGATACGGGGGAGCTGTTTTTT

D gene: TRBD2
J gene: TRBJ2-3
CDR3 length: 15
V gene: TRBV6-4
clone size: many
CDR3 protein: CASSDSGLAPDTQYF
CDR3 DNA: TGTGCCAGCAGTGACTCAGGACTAGCTCCAGATACGCAGTATTTT

D gene: TRBD1
J gene: TRBJ1-1
CDR3 length: 13
V gene: TRBV29-1
clone size: NA
CDR3 protein: CSVAQGTDTEAFF
CDR3 DNA: TGCAGCGTCGCACAGGGGACGGACACTGAAGCTTTCTTT

D gene: NA
J gene: TRBJ2-3
CDR3 length: 14
V gene: TRBV4-1
clone size: many
CDR3 protein: CASSQEPGLDTQYF
CDR3 DNA: TGCGCCAGCAGCCAAGAGCCAGGTCTGGATACGCAGTATTTT

D gene: NA
J gene: TRBJ1-2
CDR3 length: 16
V gene: TRBV10-3
clone size: many
CDR3 protein: CAISESLKEGVYGYTF
CDR3 DNA: TGTGCCATCAGTGAGTCCCTGAAGGAGGGCGTCTATGGCTACACCTTC

D gene: NA
J gene: TRBJ2-1
CDR3 length: 15
V gene: TRBV20-1
clone size: few
CDR3 protein: CSASPYAGSHNEQFF
CDR3 DNA: TGCAGTGCTAGTCCCTACGCGGGGAGTCACAATGAGCAGTTCTTC